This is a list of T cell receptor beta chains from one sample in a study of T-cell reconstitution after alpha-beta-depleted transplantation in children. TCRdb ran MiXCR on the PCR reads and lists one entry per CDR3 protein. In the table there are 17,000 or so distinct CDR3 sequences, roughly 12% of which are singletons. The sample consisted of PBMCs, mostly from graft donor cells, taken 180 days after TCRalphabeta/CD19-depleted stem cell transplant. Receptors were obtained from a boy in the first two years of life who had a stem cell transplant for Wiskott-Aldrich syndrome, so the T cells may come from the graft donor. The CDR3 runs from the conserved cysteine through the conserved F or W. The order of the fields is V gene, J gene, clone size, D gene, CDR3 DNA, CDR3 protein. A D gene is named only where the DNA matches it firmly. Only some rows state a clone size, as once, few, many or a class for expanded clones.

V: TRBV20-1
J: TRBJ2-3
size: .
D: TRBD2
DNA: TGCAGTGCCGAGGCCCCCATTTTTAGCGGGAGAATGGATGCGCAGTATTTT
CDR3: CSAEAPIFSGRMDAQYF

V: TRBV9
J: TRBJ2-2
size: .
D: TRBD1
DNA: TGTGCCAGCAGCGTAGACCCGACAGGGATCACCGGGGAGCTGTTTTTT
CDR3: CASSVDPTGITGELFF

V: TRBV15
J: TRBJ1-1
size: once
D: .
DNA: TGTGCCACCAGCAGATTGGACAGAGGTCGTGAAGCTTTCTTT
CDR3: CATSRLDRGREAFF

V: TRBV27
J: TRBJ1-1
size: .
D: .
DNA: TGTGCCAGCAGTTTATACGCAGGCGGGGACACTGAAGCTTTCTTT
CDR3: CASSLYAGGDTEAFF

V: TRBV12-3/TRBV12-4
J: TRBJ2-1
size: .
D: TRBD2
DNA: TGTGCCAGCATTCTTACTAGCGGGCCCTACAATGAGCAGTTCTTC
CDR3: CASILTSGPYNEQFF

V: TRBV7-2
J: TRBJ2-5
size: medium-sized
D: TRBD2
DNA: TGTGCCAGCAGCTTGGGTATGGGACTAGCGGGGCGCCAAGAGACCCAGTACTTC
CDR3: CASSLGMGLAGRQETQYF

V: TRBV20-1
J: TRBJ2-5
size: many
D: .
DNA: TGCAGTGCTAGTCCAGCGGGTGGGGAGACCCAGTACTTC
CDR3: CSASPAGGETQYF

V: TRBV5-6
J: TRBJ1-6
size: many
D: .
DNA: TGTGCCAGCAGCCTCACCCCCCTGCTAGGGGATTCACCCCTCCACTTT
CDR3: CASSLTPLLGDSPLHF

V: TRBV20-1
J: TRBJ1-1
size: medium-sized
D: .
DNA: TGCAGTGCTATTCGAGCAGGTTCAGAGCGGAAGAACACTGAAGCTTTCTTT
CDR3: CSAIRAGSERKNTEAFF

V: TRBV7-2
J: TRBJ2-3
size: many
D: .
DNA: TGTGCCAGCAGTTTTACCGGGGGCGTCCGCACAGATACGCAGTATTTT
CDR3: CASSFTGGVRTDTQYF

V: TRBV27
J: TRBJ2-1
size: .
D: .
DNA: TGTGCCAGCAGTTTTGCTGGAGGAACTTCTGCGACCTACAATGAGCAGTTCTTC
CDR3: CASSFAGGTSATYNEQFF

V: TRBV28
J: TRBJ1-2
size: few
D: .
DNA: TGTGCCAGCAGTTACCCAGTGGAAGGCTACACCTTC
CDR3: CASSYPVEGYTF

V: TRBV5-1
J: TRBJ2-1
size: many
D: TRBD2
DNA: TGCGCCAGCAGCACAATACCAACTAGCGGTAACTACAATGAGCAGTTCTTC
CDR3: CASSTIPTSGNYNEQFF

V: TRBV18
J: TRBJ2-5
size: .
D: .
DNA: TGTGCCAGCTCACCGCGGCGGACCCAGGAGACCCAGTACTTC
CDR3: CASSPRRTQETQYF

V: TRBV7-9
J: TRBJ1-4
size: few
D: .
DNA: TGTGCCAGCAGGGGAGGCGGGTTTGATGAAAAACTGTTTTTT
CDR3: CASRGGGFDEKLFF

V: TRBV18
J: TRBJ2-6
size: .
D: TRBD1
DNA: TGTGCCAGCTCACCTACCGTCTGGACAGGGATGTCGCGGAGACCTGGGGCCAACGTCCTGACTTTC
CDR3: CASSPTVWTGMSRRPGANVLTF

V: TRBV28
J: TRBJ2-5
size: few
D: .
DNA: TGTGCCAGCAGTTTGGTATCCCGGGGGTGGAGACAGACCCAGTACTTC
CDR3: CASSLVSRGWRQTQYF

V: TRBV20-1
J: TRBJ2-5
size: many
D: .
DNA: TGCAGTGCCCTCCCGGCGGGGCAAGAGACCCAGTACTTC
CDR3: CSALPAGQETQYF

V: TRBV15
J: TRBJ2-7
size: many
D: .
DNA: TGTGCCACCAGCAGGGGGCAGGGGATCTACGAGCAGTACTTC
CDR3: CATSRGQGIYEQYF

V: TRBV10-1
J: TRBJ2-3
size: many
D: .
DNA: TGCGCCAGCAGTGAGTCGAGGCTAGCTAGCACAGATACGCAGTATTTT
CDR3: CASSESRLASTDTQYF

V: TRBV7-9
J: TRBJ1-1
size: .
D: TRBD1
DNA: TGTGCCAGCGGGCCGAGGACAGGGGCCATGAACACTGAAGCTTTCTTT
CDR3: CASGPRTGAMNTEAFF

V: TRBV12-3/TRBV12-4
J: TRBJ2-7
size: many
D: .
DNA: TGTGCCAGCAGCAAAAGGTTCCCGAACGAGCAGTACTTC
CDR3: CASSKRFPNEQYF

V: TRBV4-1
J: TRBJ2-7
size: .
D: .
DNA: TGCGCCAGCAGCCAAGACTGGGCGGGGCCCTACGAGCAGTACTTC
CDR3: CASSQDWAGPYEQYF

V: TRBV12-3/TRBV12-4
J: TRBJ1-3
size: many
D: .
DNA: TGTGCCAGCAGTTTGTCAGCCTCTGGAAACACCATATATTTT
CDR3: CASSLSASGNTIYF

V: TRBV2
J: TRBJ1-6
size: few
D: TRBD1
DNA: TGTGCCAGCAGAAGACGACAGGGGTTAATGATTCCCCTCCACTTT
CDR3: CASRRRQGLMIPLHF

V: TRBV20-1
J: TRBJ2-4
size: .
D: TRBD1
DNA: TGCAGTGCTAGAGGACAGGGGAACATTCAGTACTTC
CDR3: CSARGQGNIQYF

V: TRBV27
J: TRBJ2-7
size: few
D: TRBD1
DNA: TGTGCCAGCAGAGGGACAGGGGCTATTGGCGAGCAGTACTTC
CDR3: CASRGTGAIGEQYF

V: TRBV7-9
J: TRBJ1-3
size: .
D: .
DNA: TGTGCCAGCAGCGAGGTGGGAGACTCTGGAAACACCATATATTTT
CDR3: CASSEVGDSGNTIYF

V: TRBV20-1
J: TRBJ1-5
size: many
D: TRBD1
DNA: TGCAGTGCCGATATACAGGGGGCGCATCAGCCCCAGCATTTT
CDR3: CSADIQGAHQPQHF

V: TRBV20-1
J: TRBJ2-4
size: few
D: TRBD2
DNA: TGCAGTGCTAGAGTTACTAGCGGGAGGGCCGGACAAAACATTCAGTACTTC
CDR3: CSARVTSGRAGQNIQYF

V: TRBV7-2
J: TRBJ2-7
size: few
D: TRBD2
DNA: TGTGCCAGCAGCTTATCAGGCGGGAGGGTGTACGAGCAGTACTTC
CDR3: CASSLSGGRVYEQYF

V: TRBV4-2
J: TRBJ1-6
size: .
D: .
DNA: TGTGCCAGCAGCCAAGAGGGTCCGGGGGTAACCCTCCACTTT
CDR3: CASSQEGPGVTLHF

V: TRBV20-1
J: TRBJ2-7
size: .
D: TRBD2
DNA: TGCAGTGCTAGAGTTCTAGCGGGAGACCACGAGCAGTACTTC
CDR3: CSARVLAGDHEQYF

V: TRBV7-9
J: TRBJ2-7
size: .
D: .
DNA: TGTGCCAGCAGCCTATTTGCGGACGAGCAGTACTTC
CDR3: CASSLFADEQYF

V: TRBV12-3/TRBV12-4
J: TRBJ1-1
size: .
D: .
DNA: TGTGCCAGCAGCCATCGGACGAACACTGAAGCTTTCTTT
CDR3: CASSHRTNTEAFF

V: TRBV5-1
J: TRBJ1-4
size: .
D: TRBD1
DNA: TGCGCCAGCAGGACAATGACAGGGCCTTTTGCAACTAATGAAAAACTGTTTTTT
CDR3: CASRTMTGPFATNEKLFF

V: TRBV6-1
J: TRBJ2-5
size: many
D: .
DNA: TGTGCCAGCAGTGAATGGGGGGACTGGCGGGAGACCCAGTACTTC
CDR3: CASSEWGDWRETQYF

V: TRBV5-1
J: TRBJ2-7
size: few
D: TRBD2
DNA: TGCGCCAGCAGCTTTACGGCGGGAGCGAACTACGAGCAGTACTTC
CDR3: CASSFTAGANYEQYF

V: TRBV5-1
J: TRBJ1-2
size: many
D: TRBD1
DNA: TGCGCCAGCAGCTTTTGGACAGGGGTGGGGTATGGCTACACCTTC
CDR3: CASSFWTGVGYGYTF

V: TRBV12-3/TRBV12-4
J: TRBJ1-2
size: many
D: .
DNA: TGTGCCAGCAGTTTTTGGGCCAACTATGGCTACACCTTC
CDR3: CASSFWANYGYTF

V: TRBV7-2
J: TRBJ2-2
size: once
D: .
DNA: TGTGCCAGCAGCCCCCATATGAGCACCGGGGAGCTGTTTTTT
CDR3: CASSPHMSTGELFF

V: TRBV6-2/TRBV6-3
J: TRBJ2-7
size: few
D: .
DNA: TGTGCCAGCAGGGGCGACGCGCCCTACGAGCAGTACTTC
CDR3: CASRGDAPYEQYF

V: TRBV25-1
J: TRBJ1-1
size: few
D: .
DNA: TGTGCCAGCAGTGAAGGGGGCAGAAAAGCTTTCTTT
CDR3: CASSEGGRKAFF

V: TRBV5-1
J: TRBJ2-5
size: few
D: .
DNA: TGCGCCAGCAGCTTTGGGCAGGCAGGCCAAGAGACCCAGTACTTC
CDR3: CASSFGQAGQETQYF

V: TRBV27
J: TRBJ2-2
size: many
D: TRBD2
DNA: TGTGCCAGCAGTAAAGGACTAGCGCAGAACACCGGGGAGCTGTTTTTT
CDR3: CASSKGLAQNTGELFF